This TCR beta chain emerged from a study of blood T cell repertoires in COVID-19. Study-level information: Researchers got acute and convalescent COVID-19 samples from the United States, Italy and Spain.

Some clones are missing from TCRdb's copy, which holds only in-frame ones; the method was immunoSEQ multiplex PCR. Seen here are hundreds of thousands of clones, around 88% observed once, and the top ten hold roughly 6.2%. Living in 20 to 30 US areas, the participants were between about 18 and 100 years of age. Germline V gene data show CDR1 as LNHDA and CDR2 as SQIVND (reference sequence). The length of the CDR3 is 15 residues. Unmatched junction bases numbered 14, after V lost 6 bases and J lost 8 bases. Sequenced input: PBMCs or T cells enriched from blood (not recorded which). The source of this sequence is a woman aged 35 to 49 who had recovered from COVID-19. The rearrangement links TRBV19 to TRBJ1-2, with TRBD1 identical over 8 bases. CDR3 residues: CASSGQGFGWYGYTF. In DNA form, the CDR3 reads TGTGCCAGTAGCGGACAGGGCTTCGGATGGTACGGCTACACCTTC.